The rows below give T cell receptor beta chains drawn from one sample of a study of CD8+ T cells in alopecia areata. Sequencing used immunoSEQ multiplex PCR; TCRdb keeps in-frame clones, though not all of them. Of around 140,000 clones in the sample, about 59% were seen once. Sequencing used CD8+ T cells sorted from blood, obtained at week 4, from a patient treated with tofacitinib. These receptors all come from a human donor with alopecia areata. Both conserved end residues are part of each CDR3.

v_gene,len,CDR3aa
TRBV30,13,CAWSVQINYGYTF
TRBV6-4,13,CASSETGFYGYTF
TRBV27,12,CASRTANTEAFF
TRBV19,12,CASSLGNTEAFF
TRBV6-6,16,CASSYPPPVHDYEQYF
TRBV9,14,CASSALIANYGYTF
TRBV13,14,CASSSQGGDAEAFF
TRBV9,16,CASSTWGSSGANVLTF
TRBV6-5,14,CASSYYRVATEAFF
TRBV5-6,16,CASSFEDITSYNEQFF
TRBV11-2,14,CASSPGTGFYEQYF
TRBV7-6,17,CASSLSGGNGDTGELFF
TRBV29-1,14,CSVEDLLKRNIQYF
TRBV9,15,CASSVAVGFSYEQYF
TRBV27,14,CASSPQTGGNGYTF
TRBV11-2,16,CASSTASGGSTDTQYF
TRBV4-2,17,CASSQDPAGGTTDTQYF
TRBV27,12,CAVGPYNSPLHF
TRBV2,16,CASSEFTSSYNSPLHF
TRBV7-9,18,CASSSGTGATPSGQPQHF
TRBV5-1,15,CASSLVQGNTGELFF
TRBV7-9,15,CASLSTVGSYNEQFF
TRBV30,15,CAWRMGVSKQETQYF
TRBV5-6,17,CASSLMGQGSGANVLTF
TRBV6-5,14,CASSYSTATYEQYF
TRBV7-9,14,CASSFEVRGYTQYF
TRBV27,13,CASRGGDRYEQYF
TRBV6-5,12,CASSTGIHEQYF
TRBV4-2,15,CASSQAQEGVGGYTF
TRBV2,13,CASRGQGSSGYTF
TRBV2,13,CASPSGQYNEQFF
TRBV30,13,CAWSEDYSYEQYF
TRBV9,15,CASSVAPAATYEQYF
TRBV27,15,CASSWGPGVTYEQYF
TRBV7-9,15,CASSPDQGNTGELFF
TRBV27,14,CASSFNQGGDIQYF
TRBV30,12,CAWSRGNGEQFF
TRBV7-9,15,CASSGWGTGTYEQYF
TRBV28,14,CASSPVGGSHEQYF
TRBV7-2,13,CASSLAGSDTQYF
TRBV30,16,CAWSVWTGGSGDTQYF
TRBV10-2,13,CASGNQRLDEQFF
TRBV18,14,CASSPSLAPTEAFF
TRBV4-3,15,CASSRRQGAWNEQFF
TRBV29-1,15,CSAYKRQGINTEAFF
TRBV7-2,15,CASSLGAGVNYEQYF
TRBV6-1,17,CASSEALQGSINQPQHF
TRBV11-2,13,CASRGQGGYEQYF
TRBV27,16,CASSPHTPGGGEKLFF
TRBV5-1,13,CASSLSANTEAFF
TRBV27,14,CASSWTGVRSPLHF
TRBV18,16,CASSPLERGFQETQYF